The 9 T cell receptor beta chains listed next were all sequenced from one sample in a study of beta chain features in type 1 diabetes. Findings of the study overall: Type 1 diabetes patients had TCRB CDR3s that were shorter (moderately but significantly so) in all four CD4+ subsets.

What these receptors recognize is not known. Expressed TCRB transcripts were sequenced after all isolated RNA was converted to cDNA. Assay: immunoSEQ multiplex PCR; the TCRdb copy retains only in-frame clones and omits some. The sample has hundreds of thousands of clones, 10% to 15% seen once; the top ten hold 0.008% to 0.011%. The sample taken for sequencing was naive CD4+ T cells from blood. Receptor source: a woman between 18 and 29 years old with type 1 diabetes.

This clone was counted a few times. The chain is built from TRBV28 and TRBJ2-1; 11 positions agree with TRBD2. The J segment lost 7 bases and the V segment lost 6 bases, leaving 8 bases of the junction unmatched. The V gene's germline CDR1 is MDHEN and CDR2 SYDVKM. This CDR3 is built from 15 residues. CDR3 in DNA: TGTGCCAGCAGCGAAACTAGCGGGAGTCGGAATGAGCAGTTCTTC. This sequence encodes CASSETSGSRNEQFF.

This clone was seen a handful of times. The chain is built from TRBV11-2 and TRBJ2-3, with D perhaps matching TRBD2 (5 bases). This CDR3 spans 14 amino acids. The ends were cut back, 6 bases at V and 0 bases at J, with 10 bases in the middle. CDR1 and CDR2 (germline): SGHAT, FQNNGV. Here the CDR3 reads CASRSSLSTDTQYF. The CDR3 nucleotides are TGTGCCAGCAGATCTAGCCTTAGCACAGATACGCAGTATTTT.

The chain employs TRBV7-8 and TRBJ2-7, with 8 bases that match TRBD1. Unmatched junction bases numbered 5, after V lost 1 base and J lost 0 bases. The CDR3 loop spans 16 amino acids. Germline CDR1 reads SGHVS; CDR2 reads FQNEAQ. The CDR3: CASSLGSTGGSYEQYF. The DNA of the CDR3 is TGTGCCAGCAGCTTAGGGAGTACAGGGGGCTCCTACGAGCAGTACTTC.

The chain couples TRBV19 to TRBJ2-5; TRBD2 agrees at 9 bases. The V segment lost 9 bases and the J segment 10 bases; nucleotides outside the gene matches: 12. This CDR3 comprises 13 residues. The germline gives CDR1 LNHDA, CDR2 SQIVND (reference sequence). CDR3: CASAGGSPGSQYF. The DNA for the CDR3 is TGTGCCAGCGCGGGAGGGAGCCCCGGCAGCCAGTACTTC. Based on the CDR3 plus reference TRBV19 and TRBJ2-5, the full variable domain is DGGITQSPKYLFRKEGQNVTLSCEQNLNHDAMYWYRQDPGQGLRLIYYSQIVNDFQKGDIAEGYSVSREKKESFPLTVTSAQKNPTAFYLCASAGGSPGSQYFGPGTRLLVL.

This clone was seen only a few times. Other nucleotide sequences from this sample produce the same CDR3. The chain links TRBV7-2 to TRBJ2-5; 7 nucleotides match TRBD1. CDR1 and CDR2 (germline): SGHTA, FQGNSA. V lost 2 bases and J lost 4; bases outside the gene matches: 4. CDR3 size: 14 residues. CDR3 protein: CASSLQTGRETQYF. The CDR3 DNA reads TGTGCCAGCAGCTTACAGACAGGGAGAGAGACCCAGTACTTC.

This sequence joins TRBV6-5 and TRBJ1-5; D may be TRBD1 (6 bases). V was trimmed by 6 bases and J by 6 bases, leaving 15 bases between them. The CDR3 extends over 14 amino acids. Germline V gene sequence: CDR1 MNHEY, CDR2 SVGAGI. CDR3 protein: CASRSLTGGQPQHF. CDR3 bases: TGTGCCAGCAGATCGTTGACAGGTGGTCAGCCCCAGCATTTT.

The V gene is TRBV9, the J gene TRBJ1-1; D is undetermined. The CDR3 totals 14 residues. Germline V gene data show CDR1 as SGDLS and CDR2 as YYNGEE. Trimming removed 2 bases at V and 2 bases at J, with 10 bases between. CDR3 bases: TGTGCCAGCAGCGTTGGGCCAGAAAACACTGAAGCTTTCTTT. Its translation: CASSVGPENTEAFF.

This clone was observed once. The V and J genes are TRBV9 and TRBJ2-7; D perhaps matches TRBD2 (5 bases). V was cut by 4 bases and J by 1 base, with 12 bases left in between. The germline CDR1 and CDR2 sequences are SGDLS and YYNGEE. The CDR3 contains 14 residues. The CDR3 DNA sequence: TGTGCCAGCAGCCCGAGGGTAGGTTCCTACGAGCAGTACTTC. Protein: CASSPRVGSYEQYF.

The chain uses TRBV28 and TRBJ2-7; 9 bases align to TRBD2. Per germline, CDR1 MDHEN and CDR2 SYDVKM. The CDR3 is 14 residues long. Trimming cost V 7 bases and J 5 bases; bases outside gene matches: 9. The CDR3 loop is CASTWTSDRHEQYF. CDR3 sequence (DNA): TGTGCCAGCACCTGGACTAGCGACAGACACGAGCAGTACTTC.